This T cell receptor (beta chain) stems from a study of blood T cell repertoires in COVID-19. Turning to the study itself: COVID-19 samples from acute and convalescent phases originated in the United States, Italy and Spain.

Germline V gene lookup returns CDR1 SQVTM and CDR2 ANQGSEA. This CDR3 region has 13 residues. Trimming left V 6 bases short and J 8 bases short, with 16 bases between. Original processing notes: By means of reference gene primer amplification, nucleated cell counts were estimated. Here immunoSEQ multiplex PCR was the method, and the copy in TCRdb shows in-frame clones only, minus some. V, J and clone size derive from that table, while D and trimming were established from the DNA sequence. The profile shows just over 95,000 clones, about 81% of them singletons. Sequenced sample: peripheral blood. The V call is TRBV29-1, the J call TRBJ1-4; D gene uncertain. The TCR originated in a man in his 60s with acute or convalescent COVID-19. The CDR3 region is CSVPGNRPEKLFF. The CDR3 DNA reads as TGCAGCGTGCCGGGAAACCGGCCGGAAAAACTGTTTTTT.